A single TCR beta chain is shown here with its context. V gave up 4 bases and J gave up 6 bases; unmatched junction bases: 6. In germline, CDR1 is MGHRA, CDR2 YSYEKL. There are 15 residues in the CDR3. For TCRbeta, the library was prepared with unique molecular identifiers. TCRdb independently ran MiXCR on the PCR reads; one entry per CDR3 protein. This table holds about 540,000 distinct CDR3 sequences, about a sixth found once. This record comes from a study of T-cell reconstitution after alpha-beta-depleted transplantation in children. The sample in question was PBMCs from the stem cell graft donor, obtained from the stem cell graft. This TCR was recovered from a human donor who donated a stem cell graft to a child with acute lymphoblastic leukemia. The chain recombines TRBV4-1 with TRBJ2-3, with 11 bases lining up with TRBD2. In nucleotides, the CDR3 is TGCGCCAGCAGCCCCATAGCGGGGGGGGAGGATACGCAGTATTTT. This gives the protein CASSPIAGGEDTQYF.